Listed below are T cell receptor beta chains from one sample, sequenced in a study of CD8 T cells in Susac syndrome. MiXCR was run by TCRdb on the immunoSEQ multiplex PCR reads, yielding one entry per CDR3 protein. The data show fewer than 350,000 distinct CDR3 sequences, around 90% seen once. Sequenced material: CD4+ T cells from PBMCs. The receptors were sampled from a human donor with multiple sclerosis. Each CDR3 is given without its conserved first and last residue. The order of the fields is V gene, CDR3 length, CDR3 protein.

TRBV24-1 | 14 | ATSDRQDSGANVLT
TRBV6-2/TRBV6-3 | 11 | ASREPPSGEQY
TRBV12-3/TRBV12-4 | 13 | ASSPETGSSYEQY
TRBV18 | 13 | ASSPPGRLNTEAF
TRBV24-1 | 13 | ATSDPAGGRNEQF
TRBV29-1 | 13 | SVDVASGSWETQY
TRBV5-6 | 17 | ASSLARASGGGIEETQY
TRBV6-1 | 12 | ASSPSGNRNIQY
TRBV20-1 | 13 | SARDGDGNQETQY
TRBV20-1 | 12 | SALVGTGNSPLH
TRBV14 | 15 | ASSQDHIGVVRSPLH
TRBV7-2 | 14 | ASSLGGASGNYEQY
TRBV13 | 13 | ASSTGGYSSYEQY
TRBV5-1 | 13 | ASSMETVENTEAF
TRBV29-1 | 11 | SVMTGGNSPLH
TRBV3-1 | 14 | ASSPLTTSGAHEQF
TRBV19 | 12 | ASKDGADTGELF
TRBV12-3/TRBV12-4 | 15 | ASSLGWGRDRAYEQY
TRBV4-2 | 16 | ASSSRDGTSLRTDTQY
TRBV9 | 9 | ASGRNEKLF
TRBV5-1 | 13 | ASSSAATATYEQY
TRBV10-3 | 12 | AISEDRGPDEQY
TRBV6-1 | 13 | ASSASLSQANTQY
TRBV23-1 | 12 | ASSQLTGPYGYT
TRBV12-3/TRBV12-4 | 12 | ASSPGPGYEKLF
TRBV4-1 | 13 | ASSQDPPRNEKLF
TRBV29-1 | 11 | SVADRGPYEQY
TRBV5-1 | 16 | ASSLAGGTGVGTDTQY
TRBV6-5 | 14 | ASSSRSRWTSDEQY
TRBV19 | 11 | ASSPATNYGYT
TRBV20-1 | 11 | SARVVANSPLH
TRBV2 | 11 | AGNVGRHEKLF
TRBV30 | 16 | AWSGLLSGLAGSDTQY
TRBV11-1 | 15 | ASSLGGRDGFYNEQF
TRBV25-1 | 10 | ASRRPGGEQF
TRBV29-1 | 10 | SVVTGSNEQF
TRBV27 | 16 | ASSFRRLGVTGANVLT
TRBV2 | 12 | ASRRSSGANVLT
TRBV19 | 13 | ASTLSPLQGQPQH
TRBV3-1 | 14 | ASSQEIAGGYNEQF
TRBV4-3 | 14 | ASSQGGSPHTDTQY
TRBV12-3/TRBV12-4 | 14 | ASTPQWDRLNTEAF
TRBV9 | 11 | ASSGRRDGEQY
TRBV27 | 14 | ASSSRGPTSTDTQY
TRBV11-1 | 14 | ASSSTDSQYQETQY
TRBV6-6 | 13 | ASSYSGTGFYEQY
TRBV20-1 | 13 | SAREAGVVNTEAF
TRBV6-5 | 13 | ASSYDSSYNSPLH
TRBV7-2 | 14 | ASSLARAGAYNEQF
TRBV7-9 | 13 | ASSPRPLGSDEQF
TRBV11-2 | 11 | ASSRLGGGGYT